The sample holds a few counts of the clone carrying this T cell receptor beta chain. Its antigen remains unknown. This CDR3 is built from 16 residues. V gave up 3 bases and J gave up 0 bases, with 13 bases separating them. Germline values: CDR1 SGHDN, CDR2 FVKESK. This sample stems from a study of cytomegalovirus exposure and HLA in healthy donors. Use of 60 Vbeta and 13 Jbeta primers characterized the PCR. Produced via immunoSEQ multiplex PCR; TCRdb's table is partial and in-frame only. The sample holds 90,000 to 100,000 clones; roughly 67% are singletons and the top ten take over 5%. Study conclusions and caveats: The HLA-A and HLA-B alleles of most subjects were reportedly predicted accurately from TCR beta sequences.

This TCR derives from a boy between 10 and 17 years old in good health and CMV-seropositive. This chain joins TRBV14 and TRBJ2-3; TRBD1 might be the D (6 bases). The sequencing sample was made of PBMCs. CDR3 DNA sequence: TGTGCCAGCAGCCACGTATGGGGGCATAGCACAGATACGCAGTATTTT. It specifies CASSHVWGHSTDTQYF.